This TCR beta chain was observed in a study of blood T cells in healthy people across ages (dated by TCRdb to the mid-2010s). About the investigation overall: In model experiments, template switching captured about one uniquely barcoded TCR beta cDNA molecule for every two T cells. For two donors (one aged 18 to 30 and one aged 80 or older), the study analyzed two additional independent replicas of 1 million unique cDNA reads from the same blood draw. To avoid experimental bias, donors of different ages were randomly spread across the sequencing lanes. To track age-related changes in TCR beta repertoire diversity, the study relied on deep sequencing normalized with unique cDNA molecular identifiers. Four age groups were formed from the donors: young (average roughly 15 years), middle-aged (approximately 40), aged (approximately 60) and long-lived (more than 75).

On this clonotype: Its antigen is unknown. Base qualities are missing; no much larger clone stands one base away.

Summary of the overall study and its limitations: Observed TCR beta diversity correlated strongly with the percentage of naive T cells measured by flow cytometry. Estimates of total diversity from one million sequenced T cells were regarded as lower bounds and underestimates. Since profiling was done on bulk unsorted PBMCs, naive and antigen-experienced compartments could not be conclusively compared. Donor CMV infection status was unknown, potentially confounding age-related changes in expanded clonotypes. Observed TCR beta diversity per million T cells fell roughly linearly with age, and a significant reduction was already apparent by age around 44. The long-lived group showed more naive CD4+ T cells, fewer expanded clones and increased TCR diversity than the aged group, suggesting age selection.

The CDR3 starts with the cysteine, ends with the phenylalanine, and has 16 residues. Only CDR3 DNA is held: 48 bases, read in frame from base 1. At the junction V is shortened by 0 bases and J by 0 bases, with 12 bases in between. Looking up the germline V gene (reference sequence) yields CDR1 DFQATT and CDR2 SNEGSKA. Receptor libraries were prepared by 5' RACE. Sequenced on an Illumina HiSeq 2500. A second PCR of roughly 7 to 11 cycles was performed with a sample-barcoded 5' primer and a J-beta primer mix. A unique molecular identifier was introduced onto each TCR beta cDNA molecule by a template-switch 5' adaptor carrying 12 random nucleotides. Each sample yielded at least 2.5 million CDR3-containing paired-end reads. First-strand cDNA synthesis was performed from all RNA using the Mint cDNA synthesis kit, with priming by a TRBC-specific oligonucleotide. Following uracil-DNA glycosylase treatment, all cDNA underwent a first 18-cycle PCR with the universal primers M1SS and BC2_uni_R. From the authors' description of their analysis: Normalization of each sample was performed by random selection of 1 million high-quality reads, each carrying a distinct molecular identifier. Reads with shared molecular identifiers were discarded instead of being binned into consensus sequences. MiTCR, with a Q25 quality threshold and the strictest error-elimination algorithm, was used for CDR3 identification, clonotype clustering and error correction. A nonparametric unseen species model using Euler transformation provided a lower-bound estimate of total TCR beta diversity. Starting from the raw public reads, TCRdb applied fastp trimming at Q25, assembled clones with MiXCR and retained in-frame beta chains. Every distinct CDR3 protein forms one entry, paired with its most common genes and DNA. The V and J calls shown here were made by TCRdb, not taken from the authors' results. The sample contains about 290,000 distinct CDR3 sequences, around 27% of them found a single time. The top ten clones comprise around 29% of the sample.

The donors were roughly 40 Caucasian individuals from Russia, aged roughly 6 to 100 years, who were systemically healthy. Around 10 milliliters of peripheral blood were collected from each donor into EDTA-treated Vacutainer tubes. PBMCs were isolated by Ficoll-Paque density-gradient centrifugation, with at least 6 million obtained per sample. Trizol reagent was used to extract total RNA from the PBMCs, yielding at least 6 micrograms per sample. The percentages of naive CD45RAhigh/CD27high T cells were determined by flow cytometry on a PBMC aliquot from every donor. The chain employs TRBV20-1 and TRBJ2-1; TRBD2 is a possible D gene, resting on 5 matching bases. This clonotype originated in a woman in her 70s in good health. Sequenced material: blood. Here the CDR3 is given as CSARDRKRSSYNEQFF. The nucleotide sequence reads TGCAGTGCTAGAGATAGAAAGCGGAGCTCCTACAATGAGCAGTTCTTC.